This record looks at one TCR beta chain sequence and its context. This sample was taken from a study of shared clonotypes between healthy human individuals. For the study at large: CD4 naive cells filled three plates per donor, CD4 memory three, CD8 naive two and CD8 memory one.

CDR3 length equals 16 residues. Clones were read by immunoSEQ multiplex PCR, and TCRdb kept only the in-frame ones, dropping some. The table shows approximately 530,000 clones, with approximately 94% occurring only once. The receptor was isolated from a woman aged 25-40 years in good health. The chain is built from TRBV21-1 and TRBJ1-5; the table's D call of TRBD1 was not tested on the DNA. TRBV21-1 represents a pseudogene. Sequencing was performed on naive CD4+ T cells sorted from blood. Subset noted: CD45RA+ positively selected. CDR3 residues: CASSEGTGLSNQPQHF. The CDR3, as DNA: TGTGCCAGCAGCGAAGGGACAGGGCTAAGCAATCAGCCCCAGCATTTT.